This T cell receptor beta chain was recorded in a study of radiotherapy plus CTLA-4 blockade in lung cancer. Study-wide background: An objective response was seen in 15% to 20% of patients, and disease control in around 33%.

Study-level results: Tumor-origin TCR clones grew in blood after radiotherapy plus ipilimumab. Dynamics of early blood T cell clones, together with interferon-beta, were reportedly the best predictors of response.

Comment on this clone: Its antigen is not known.

The CDR3 has 14 amino acids. Deletions cut 4 bases from V and 4 bases from J, with 10 bases between. Germline-derived CDR1 and CDR2 are SGHAT and FQNNGV. The table came from immunoSEQ multiplex PCR; TCRdb's copy has only in-frame clones and leaves some out. Among some 66,000 clones listed, about 80% were seen once. Those with chemo-refractory metastatic non-small-cell lung cancer were treated with focal radiation combined with CTLA-4 blockade using ipilimumab. Sequenced here: peripheral blood, sampled from a patient treated with radiotherapy plus ipilimumab. The chain joins TRBV11-2 to TRBJ2-2; D unclear. The clonotype comes from a human donor with non-small cell lung cancer who had a partial response to radiotherapy plus ipilimumab. The CDR3 spells CASSWAWSTGELFF. DNA for the CDR3: TGTGCCAGCAGCTGGGCGTGGTCCACCGGGGAGCTGTTTTTT.